This paragraph reports one TCR beta chain. Antigen: not known. This specimen comes from a study of memory CD4+ T cells and cytomegalovirus serostatus. Study observations and caveats: Each of 65 to 75 CMV-associated TCRbeta sequences occurred in one to five individuals.

Per the study methods: After removing out-of-frame reads, under 2.5 million distinct TCRbeta sequences remained. TCRdb keeps only in-frame clones here, not all; method: immunoSEQ multiplex PCR. V and J calls and clone size are given by that table; D and trimming were obtained from the DNA. The table lists 50,000 to 65,000 clones, 70% to 75% of them singletons. Single viable CD3+CD4+CD8-CD45RO+ cells were sorted as the memory CD4+ T cells. The CDR3 length is 17 residues. Per the germline V gene, CDR1 is LGHNA and CDR2 is YSLEER. With 0 bases clipped from V and 4 bases from J, the junction kept 9 bases outside the gene matches.

Sequencing used memory CD4+ T cells from blood. The receptor comes from an adult in good health and CMV-seropositive. The V and J genes are TRBV4-3 and TRBJ2-4; 7 bases map to TRBD2. The CDR3: CASSQDRTGGGKNIQYF. CDR3 in DNA: TGCGCCAGCAGCCAAGATCGAACCGGGGGAGGGAAAAACATTCAGTACTTC.